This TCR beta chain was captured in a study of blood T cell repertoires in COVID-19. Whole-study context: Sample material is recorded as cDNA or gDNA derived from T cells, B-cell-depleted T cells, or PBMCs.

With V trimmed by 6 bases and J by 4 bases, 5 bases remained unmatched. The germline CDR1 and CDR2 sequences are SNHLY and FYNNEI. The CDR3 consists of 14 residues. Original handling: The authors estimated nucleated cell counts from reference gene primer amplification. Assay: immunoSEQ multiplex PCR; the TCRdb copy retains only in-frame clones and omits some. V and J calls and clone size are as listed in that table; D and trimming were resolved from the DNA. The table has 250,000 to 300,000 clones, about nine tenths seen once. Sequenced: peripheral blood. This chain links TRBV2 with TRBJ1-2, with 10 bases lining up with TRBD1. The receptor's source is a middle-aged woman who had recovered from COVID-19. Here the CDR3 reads CASRRQGAGYGYTF. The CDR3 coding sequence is TGTGCCAGCAGGAGACAGGGGGCAGGCTATGGCTACACCTTC.